This T cell receptor (beta chain) was recovered during a study of CD8+ T cells in alopecia areata. Overall study results and limits: Scalp clonality, together with expanded CD8+ clones among the top 100, fell significantly with tofacitinib. Sequences from scalp samples also cover resident alphabeta T cells of normal skin.

The treatment denotes: oral pan-JAK inhibitor, 5-10 mg twice daily. The sequencing template was cDNA reverse transcribed from extracted RNA. Some clones are missing from TCRdb's copy, which holds only in-frame ones; the method was immunoSEQ multiplex PCR. The table includes around 60,000 clones, around 42% detected once. In this sample, this clone turned up a few times. Its antigen is still unknown. Specimen: CD8+ T cells sorted from blood, collected at approximately week 36, from a patient treated with tofacitinib. The receptor was derived from a human donor with alopecia areata.

The CDR3 region is CSVVPPDRRSEAFF. DNA for the CDR3: TGCAGCGTTGTACCCCCTGACAGGAGGTCTGAAGCTTTCTTT. J is TRBJ1-1 and V is TRBV29-1; TRBD1 might be the D (6 bases). The germline CDR1 and CDR2 sequences are SQVTM and ANQGSEA. With 4 bases removed from V and 6 bases from J, the gap between germline ends came to 18 bases. CDR3 length: 14 residues.